This T cell receptor (beta chain) was found in a study of blood T cell repertoires in COVID-19. Across the study: The origin of the acute and convalescent COVID-19 samples was the United States, Italy and Spain.

Authors' data handling: Reference gene primer amplification yielded estimated nucleated cell counts. TCRdb keeps only in-frame clones here, not all; method: immunoSEQ multiplex PCR. For V, J and clone size, that table is used; D and trimming come from the DNA. The sample carries about 130,000 clones, about four fifths recorded once. J was trimmed by 5 bases and V by 4 bases; bases with no gene match: 7. Germline CDR1 reads SGDLS; CDR2 reads YYNGEE. This CDR3 is built from 14 residues. This chain links TRBV9 with TRBJ2-5, with 8 bases matching TRBD2. Input material: peripheral blood. The receptor comes from a middle-aged man with active or convalescent COVID-19. CDR3 residues: CASSSGGPRETQYF. The CDR3 coding sequence is TGTGCCAGCAGCAGCGGGGGCCCGCGGGAGACCCAGTACTTC.